This entry lists 23 T cell receptor beta chains sequenced from one sample in a study of early T cells in non-severe SARS-CoV-2 infection. One entry per CDR3 protein, called by TCRdb with MiXCR from the 5' RACE reads. The table has over 55,000 distinct CDR3 sequences, 9.5% to 15% seen once. The sequenced material came from whole blood. These receptors originate from an adult who was a healthcare worker with PCR-confirmed SARS-CoV-2 infection or an uninfected control (not recorded which).

This clonotype appeared many times. CDR3 nucleotide sequence: TGCAGTGTGGGCCAGGGCGTTTTTGGGGGCTACACCTTC. Translation: CSVGQGVFGGYTF. The chain recombines TRBV20-1 with TRBJ1-2, with a tentative D call TRBD1 (5 bases). The CDR3 has 13 amino acids. Per the germline V gene, CDR1 is DFQATT and CDR2 is SNEGSKA (reference sequence). V was shortened by 7 bases and J by 8 bases, with 20 bases between the two germline ends.

This clonotype was detected many times. The rearrangement uses TRBV27 and TRBJ2-3, with D unclear. Trimming pared 1 base from V and 1 base from J, leaving 3 bases between. Germline-derived CDR1 and CDR2 are MNHEY and SMNVEV (reference sequence). The CDR3 is 13 amino acids. The CDR3 DNA sequence: TGTGCCAGCAGTTTATTGGGCACAGATACGCAGTATTTT. It is translated as CASSLLGTDTQYF.

This clonotype appeared many times. The chain links TRBV6-2 or TRBV6-3 to TRBJ1-3; unclear D gene. Germline CDR1 reads MNHEY; CDR2 reads SVGEGT. Trimming left V 2 bases short and J 1 base short, with 9 bases between. The length of the CDR3 is 15 residues. The CDR3 sequence: CASSYEGSSGNTIYF. CDR3 sequence (DNA): TGTGCCAGCAGTTACGAAGGATCATCTGGAAACACCATATATTTT.

The chain combines TRBV28 with TRBJ2-1; 8 bases line up with TRBD2. The CDR3 contains 15 residues. CDR1 is MDHEN, CDR2 SYDVKM, per germline. V lost 3 bases, J lost 7 bases, and 8 bases stayed unmatched. The CDR3 loop is CASSFVGASGNEQFF. CDR3 nucleotides: TGTGCCAGCAGTTTTGTCGGGGCTAGCGGGAATGAGCAGTTCTTC.

The sample holds a few counts of this clonotype. This chain joins TRBV7-9 and TRBJ1-3; TRBD1 might be the D (6 bases). Looked up from germline, CDR1 is SEHNR and CDR2 is FQNEAQ (reference sequence). CDR3 length: 15 residues. V gave up 6 bases and J gave up 0 bases, with 12 bases separating them. The CDR3 region has the DNA TGTGCCAGCAGTTCAGGGGTCAGCTCTGGAAACACCATATATTTT. Encoded protein: CASSSGVSSGNTIYF. Combining the CDR3 with reference TRBV7-9 and TRBJ1-3 gives the whole variable domain DTGVSQNPRHKITKRGQNVTFRCDPISEHNRLYWYRQTLGQGPEFLTYFQNEAQLEKSRLLSDRFSAERPKGSFSTLEIQRTEQGDSAMYLCASSSGVSSGNTIYFGEGSWLTVV.

This chain joins TRBV4-3 and TRBJ2-1; 7 bases fit TRBD2. The CDR3 extends over 20 amino acids. The germline V gene encodes CDR1 LGHNA and CDR2 YSLEER. V lost 3 bases and J lost 0; bases outside the gene matches: 17. The CDR3 region has the DNA TGCGCCAGCAGCCAGTCTCCTCAAAGACTAGCCCTGAGCTCCTACAATGAGCAGTTCTTC. Amino acids: CASSQSPQRLALSSYNEQFF.

This clonotype was seen many times. The V call is TRBV9, the J call TRBJ2-3, with D tentatively TRBD1 or TRBD2 (6 bases each). CDR3 length: 15 amino acids. Germline V CDR1 and CDR2: SGDLS, YYNGEE. Trimming left V 1 base short and J 2 bases short, with 11 bases between. CDR3 residues: CASSVWGAHTDTQYF. DNA of the CDR3: TGTGCCAGCAGCGTATGGGGGGCCCACACAGATACGCAGTATTTT.

This clonotype has ten or more counts. The genes are TRBV12-5 and TRBJ1-5; D is ambiguous. V lost 1 base, J lost 3 bases, and 22 bases lay in between. The germline V gene has CDR1 LGHNT and CDR2 FRNRAP. The CDR3 has 19 residues. The chain's CDR3 is CASGLAPVARTGDNQPQHF. CDR3 coding DNA: TGTGCTAGTGGTTTGGCCCCCGTTGCGAGGACTGGCGACAATCAGCCCCAGCATTTT.

Many counts were recorded for this clonotype. The rearrangement joins TRBV10-3 to TRBJ2-5; D call uncertain. The CDR3 spans 12 residues. Trimming shortened V by 4 bases and J by 3 bases, and 6 bases separated the two germline ends. Germline V lookup: CDR1 ENHRY, CDR2 SYGVKD. The CDR3 coding sequence is TGTGCCATCAGTGGGGGTGAAGAGACCCAGTACTTC. This translates into CAISGGEETQYF.

This clonotype was picked up many times. V gene TRBV7-9 combines with J gene TRBJ2-3; D is unclear. Trimming left V 6 bases short and J 4 bases short, with 11 bases between. Germline CDR1 SEHNR, CDR2 FQNEAQ (reference sequence). The length of the CDR3 is 13 residues. CDR3 loop: CASSELIPDTQYF. CDR3 DNA sequence: TGTGCCAGCAGTGAGCTTATTCCAGATACGCAGTATTTT.

This clonotype was observed many times. The J gene is TRBJ1-2, the V gene TRBV12-3 or TRBV12-4; no clear D. V was clipped by 2 bases and J by 2 bases, with 9 bases between them. CDR3 length: 14 amino acids. DNA of the CDR3: TGTGCCAGCAGTTTAATCGACGGGAACTATGGCTACACCTTC. It encodes CASSLIDGNYGYTF.

This clonotype was picked up many times. V is TRBV30 and J is TRBJ1-1; 9 bases match TRBD1. Germline V gene data show CDR1 as GTSNPN and CDR2 as SVGIG (reference sequence). Germline trimming cut 0 bases from V and 4 bases from J; bases unmatched to any gene: 0. The CDR3 is 13 amino acids. The CDR3 sequence: CAWSVQGATEAFF. The DNA of the CDR3 is TGTGCCTGGAGTGTACAGGGGGCCACTGAAGCTTTCTTT.

This clonotype was recorded many times. The rearrangement links TRBV5-4 to TRBJ2-1; either TRBD1 or TRBD2 may supply D (6 bases each). Germline-derived CDR1 and CDR2 are SGHNT and YYREEE (reference sequence). Trimming removed 1 base from V and 8 bases from J, with 13 bases in between. There are 14 residues in the CDR3. The CDR3 protein is CASSLLGGGDEQFF. CDR3 in DNA: TGTGCCAGCAGCTTGCTCGGGGGCGGGGATGAGCAGTTCTTC.

This rearrangement joins TRBV15 to TRBJ2-1, with TRBD2 identical over 9 bases. V gave up 2 bases and J gave up 13 bases; unmatched junction bases: 6. Looked up from germline, CDR1 is LNHNV and CDR2 is YYDKDF (reference sequence). The CDR3 covers 13 residues. The CDR3 coding sequence is TGTGCCACCAGCAGAACTGAGCGGGGGGTTCAGTTCTTC. Translating gives CATSRTERGVQFF.

In this sample, this clonotype turned up many times. The chain uses TRBV10-3 and TRBJ1-2, with 7 bases lining up with TRBD1. The CDR3 is 17 residues long. Germline assignment: CDR1 ENHRY and CDR2 SYGVKD. After removal of 2 bases from V and 3 bases from J, the junction contained 12 bases not matched to a gene. The CDR3, as DNA: TGTGCCATCAGTGAGCCGGTCCGACAGGGCAGCTACTATGGCTACACCTTC. Amino acid sequence: CAISEPVRQGSYYGYTF.

The chain employs TRBV29-1 and TRBJ2-3; D assignment may be TRBD1 or TRBD2 (5 bases each). CDR1 and CDR2 (germline): SQVTM, ANQGSEA. The CDR3 runs to 16 residues. Trimming cost V 4 bases and J 2 bases, with 19 bases left between them. CDR3 sequence reads: CSVAGGHLTFTDTQYF. In DNA form, the CDR3 reads TGCAGCGTTGCAGGAGGACACCTCACTTTCACAGATACGCAGTATTTT.

This clonotype was recorded at least ten times. V and J are TRBV24-1 and TRBJ2-1; perhaps TRBD2 as D (6 bases). The V end lost 1 base, the J end lost 1 base, and 10 bases lay between the germline ends. CDR3 length equals 16 residues. Germline CDR1 reads KGHDR; CDR2 reads SFDVKD. Here the CDR3 reads CATSDFPGGSYNEQFF. CDR3 DNA: TGTGCCACCAGTGATTTTCCCGGGGGATCCTACAATGAGCAGTTCTTC.

This clonotype was detected many times. The chain links TRBV5-5 to TRBJ2-6; D gene unclear. The CDR3 sequence is 17 residues long. From germline, CDR1 is SGHKS and CDR2 YYEKEE (reference sequence). The V gene lost 4 bases and the J gene lost 0 bases, with 14 bases spanning the gap. The CDR3 coding sequence is TGTGCCAGCAGCCCCACGGGCTCCCGCTCTGGGGCCAACGTCCTGACTTTC. Translation: CASSPTGSRSGANVLTF.

This clonotype appeared many times. The chain links TRBV6-2 or TRBV6-3 to TRBJ2-7; possibly TRBD2 for D (5 bases). The CDR3 is made up of 15 amino acids. Germline V gives CDR1 MNHEY, CDR2 SVGEGT. Trimming shortened V by 5 bases and J by 2 bases, and 16 bases separated the two germline ends. CDR3 DNA sequence: TGTGCCAGCAGTACGGCCACTAGTTCCCCCTACGAGCAGTACTTC. Translated: CASSTATSSPYEQYF.

This clonotype was seen ten or more times. The chain has TRBV5-1 and TRBJ2-1; 8 bases line up with TRBD2. The V gene end was trimmed by 2 bases and the J gene end by 5 bases; junction bases not matched to a gene: 6. CDR1 and CDR2 (germline): SGHRS, YFSETQ. This CDR3 is 15 amino acids long. The CDR3 bases are TGCGCCAGCAGCTTCGTAGCGGGGAGACACAATGAGCAGTTCTTC. It yields the protein CASSFVAGRHNEQFF.

This clonotype was counted only a few times. This may be a read error, as it is one base from a much larger clone. The V call is TRBV6-2 or TRBV6-3, the J call TRBJ2-5; D not certain. V lost 6 bases and J 4 bases, leaving 15 bases between the germline ends. Per the germline V gene, CDR1 is MNHEY and CDR2 is SVGEGT. There are 14 residues in the CDR3. The CDR3 spells CASRLPGPRETQYF. In DNA, the CDR3 is TGTGCCAGCAGATTACCCGGGCCACGAGAGACCCAGTACTTC.

At least ten counts were recorded for this clonotype. The chain couples TRBV27 to TRBJ2-3, with D hard to call. The CDR3 is 13 amino acids. V was clipped by 6 bases and J by 5 bases, with 12 bases between them. CDR1 and CDR2 from the germline V gene are MNHEY and SMNVEV (reference sequence). CDR3 amino acids: CASRPYGRDTQYF. The DNA for the CDR3 is TGTGCCAGCAGGCCGTACGGAAGAGATACGCAGTATTTT.

This clonotype has a count of ten or more. V gene TRBV27 combines with J gene TRBJ1-2; 7 positions match TRBD1. The CDR3 runs 14 residues. J lost 3 bases, V lost 2 bases, and 3 bases had no gene match. Germline assignment: CDR1 MNHEY and CDR2 SMNVEV (reference sequence). The CDR3 DNA is TGTGCCAGCAGTTTAGAGGGGGCGGACTATGGCTACACCTTC. This gives the protein CASSLEGADYGYTF.